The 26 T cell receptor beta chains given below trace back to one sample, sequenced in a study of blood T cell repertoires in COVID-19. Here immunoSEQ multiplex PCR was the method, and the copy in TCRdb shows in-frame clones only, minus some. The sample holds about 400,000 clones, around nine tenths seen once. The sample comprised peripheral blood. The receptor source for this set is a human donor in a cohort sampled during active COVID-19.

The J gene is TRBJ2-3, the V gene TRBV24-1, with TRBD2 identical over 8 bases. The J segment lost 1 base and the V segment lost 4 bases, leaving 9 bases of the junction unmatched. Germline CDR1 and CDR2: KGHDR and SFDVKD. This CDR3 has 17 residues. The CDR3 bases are TGTGCCACCAGTGACCCGAGAGCGGGAGAGGGCACAGATACGCAGTATTTT. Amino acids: CATSDPRAGEGTDTQYF.

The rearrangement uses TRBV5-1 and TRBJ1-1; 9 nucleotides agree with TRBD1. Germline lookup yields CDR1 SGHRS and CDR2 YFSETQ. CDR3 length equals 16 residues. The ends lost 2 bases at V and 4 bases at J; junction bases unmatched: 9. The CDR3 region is CASSLQGAKGGTEAFF. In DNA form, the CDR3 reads TGCGCCAGCAGCTTACAGGGGGCAAAGGGAGGCACTGAAGCTTTCTTT.

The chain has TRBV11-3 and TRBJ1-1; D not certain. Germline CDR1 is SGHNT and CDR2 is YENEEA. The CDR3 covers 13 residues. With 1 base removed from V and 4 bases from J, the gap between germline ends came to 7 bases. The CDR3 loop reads CASSLVGSTEAFF. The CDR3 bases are TGTGCCAGCAGCTTAGTCGGGAGCACTGAAGCTTTCTTT.

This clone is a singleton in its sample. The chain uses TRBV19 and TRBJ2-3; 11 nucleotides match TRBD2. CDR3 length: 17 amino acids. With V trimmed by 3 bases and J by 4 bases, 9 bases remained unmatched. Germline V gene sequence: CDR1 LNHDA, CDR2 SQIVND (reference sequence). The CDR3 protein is CASSISGGAVDSDTQYF. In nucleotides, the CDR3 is TGTGCCAGTAGTATTAGCGGGGGGGCCGTGGATTCAGATACGCAGTATTTT.

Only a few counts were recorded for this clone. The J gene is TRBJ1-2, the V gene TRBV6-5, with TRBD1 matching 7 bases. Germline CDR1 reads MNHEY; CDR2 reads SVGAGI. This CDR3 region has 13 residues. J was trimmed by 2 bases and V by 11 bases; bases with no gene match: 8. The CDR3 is CAASRGANYGYTF. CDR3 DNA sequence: TGTGCCGCTTCCAGGGGGGCGAACTATGGCTACACCTTC.

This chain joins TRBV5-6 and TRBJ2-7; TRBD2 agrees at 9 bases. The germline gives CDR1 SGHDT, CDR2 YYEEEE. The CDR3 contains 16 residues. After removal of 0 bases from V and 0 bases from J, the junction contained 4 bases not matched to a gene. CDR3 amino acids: CASSLAGGRVSYEQYF. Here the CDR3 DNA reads TGTGCCAGCAGCTTGGCCGGCGGGAGGGTCTCCTACGAGCAGTACTTC.

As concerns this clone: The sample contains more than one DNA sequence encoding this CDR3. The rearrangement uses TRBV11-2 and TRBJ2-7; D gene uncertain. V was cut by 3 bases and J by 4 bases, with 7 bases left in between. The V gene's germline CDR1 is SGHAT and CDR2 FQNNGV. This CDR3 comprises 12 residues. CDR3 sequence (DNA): TGTGCCAGCAGCTTTAGTGGTTACGAGCAGTACTTC. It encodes CASSFSGYEQYF.

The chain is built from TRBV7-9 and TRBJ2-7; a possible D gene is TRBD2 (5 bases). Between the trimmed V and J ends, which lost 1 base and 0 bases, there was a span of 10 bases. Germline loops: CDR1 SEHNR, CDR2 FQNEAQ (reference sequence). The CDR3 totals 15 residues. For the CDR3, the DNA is TGTGCCAGCAGCTTAGTGGTTACTAGCTCCTACGAGCAGTACTTC. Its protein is CASSLVVTSSYEQYF.

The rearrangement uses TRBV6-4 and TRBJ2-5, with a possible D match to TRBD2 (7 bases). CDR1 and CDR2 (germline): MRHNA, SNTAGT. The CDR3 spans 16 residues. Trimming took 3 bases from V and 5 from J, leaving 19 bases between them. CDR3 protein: CASSEGGATSSETQYF. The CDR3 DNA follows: TGTGCCAGCAGTGAGGGGGGGGCGACTAGTTCGGAGACCCAGTACTTC.

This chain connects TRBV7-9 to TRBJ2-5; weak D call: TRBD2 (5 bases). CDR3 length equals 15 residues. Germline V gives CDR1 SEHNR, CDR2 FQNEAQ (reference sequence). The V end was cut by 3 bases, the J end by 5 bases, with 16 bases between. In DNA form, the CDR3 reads TGTGCCAGCAGCTTGGGCCCGAGGGTGGGGGAGACCCAGTACTTC. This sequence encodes CASSLGPRVGETQYF. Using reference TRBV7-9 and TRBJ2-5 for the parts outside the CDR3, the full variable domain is DTGVSQNPRHKITKRGQNVTFRCDPISEHNRLYWYRQTLGQGPEFLTYFQNEAQLEKSRLLSDRFSAERPKGSFSTLEIQRTEQGDSAMYLCASSLGPRVGETQYFGPGTRLLVL.

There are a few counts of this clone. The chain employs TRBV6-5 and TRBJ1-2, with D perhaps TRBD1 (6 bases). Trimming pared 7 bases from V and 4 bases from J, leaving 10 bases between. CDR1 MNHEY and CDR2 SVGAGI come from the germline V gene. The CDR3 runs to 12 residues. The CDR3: CASTQQGYGYTF. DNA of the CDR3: TGTGCCAGCACTCAACAGGGCTATGGCTACACCTTC.

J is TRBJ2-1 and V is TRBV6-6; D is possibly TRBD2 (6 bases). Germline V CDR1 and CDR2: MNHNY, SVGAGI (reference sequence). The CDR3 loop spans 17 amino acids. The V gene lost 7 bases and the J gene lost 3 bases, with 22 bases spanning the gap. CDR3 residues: CASIRGDLPGVYNEQFF. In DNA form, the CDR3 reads TGTGCCAGCATTCGGGGAGACCTCCCGGGGGTCTACAATGAGCAGTTCTTC.

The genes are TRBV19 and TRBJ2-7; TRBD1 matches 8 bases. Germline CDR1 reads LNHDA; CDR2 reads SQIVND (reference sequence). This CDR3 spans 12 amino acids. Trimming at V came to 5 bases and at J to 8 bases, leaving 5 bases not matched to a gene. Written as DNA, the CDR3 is TGTGCCAGTAGTGGACAGGGAAGGAAGCAGTACTTC. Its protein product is CASSGQGRKQYF.

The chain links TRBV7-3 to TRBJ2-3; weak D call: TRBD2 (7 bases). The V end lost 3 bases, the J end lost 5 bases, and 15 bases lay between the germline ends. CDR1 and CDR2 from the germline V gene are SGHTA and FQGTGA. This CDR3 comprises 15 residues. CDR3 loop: CASSFLPGGQDTQYF. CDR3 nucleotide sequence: TGTGCCAGCAGCTTTTTGCCGGGGGGCCAAGATACGCAGTATTTT.

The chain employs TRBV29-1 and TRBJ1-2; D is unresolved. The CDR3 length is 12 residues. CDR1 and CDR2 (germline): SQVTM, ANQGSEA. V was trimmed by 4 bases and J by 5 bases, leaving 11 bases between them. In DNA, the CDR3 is TGCAGCGTTGTACACGGGGATTATGGCTACACCTTC. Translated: CSVVHGDYGYTF.

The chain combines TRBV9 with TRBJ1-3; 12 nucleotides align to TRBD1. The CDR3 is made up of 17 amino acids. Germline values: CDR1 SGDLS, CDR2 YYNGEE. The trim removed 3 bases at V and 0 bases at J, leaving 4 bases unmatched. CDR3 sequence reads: CASSEGQGAGSGNTIYF. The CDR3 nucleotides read TGTGCCAGCAGCGAGGGACAGGGGGCAGGCTCTGGAAACACCATATATTTT. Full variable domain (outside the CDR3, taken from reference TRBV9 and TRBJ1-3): DSGVTQTPKHLITATGQRVTLRCSPRSGDLSVYWYQQSLDQGLQFLIQYYNGEERAKGNILERFSAQQFPDLHSELNLSSLELGDSALYFCASSEGQGAGSGNTIYFGEGSWLTVV.

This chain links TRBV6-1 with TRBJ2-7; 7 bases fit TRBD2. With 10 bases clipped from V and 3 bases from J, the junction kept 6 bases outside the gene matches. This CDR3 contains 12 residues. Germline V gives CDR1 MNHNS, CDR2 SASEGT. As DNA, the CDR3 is TGTGCCACCAAGACTAGCTACTACGAGCAGTACTTC. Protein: CATKTSYYEQYF.

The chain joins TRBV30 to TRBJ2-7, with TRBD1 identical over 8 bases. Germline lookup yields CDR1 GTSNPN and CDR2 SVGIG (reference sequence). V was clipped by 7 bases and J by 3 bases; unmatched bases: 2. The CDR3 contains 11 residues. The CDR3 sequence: CALDRDYEQYF. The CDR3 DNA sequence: TGTGCCTTGGACAGGGACTACGAGCAGTACTTC.

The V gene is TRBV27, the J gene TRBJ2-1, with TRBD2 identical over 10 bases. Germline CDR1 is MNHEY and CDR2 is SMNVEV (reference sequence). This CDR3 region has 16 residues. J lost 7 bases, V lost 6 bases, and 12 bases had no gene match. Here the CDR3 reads CASRDGTSVLANEQFF. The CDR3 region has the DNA TGTGCCAGCAGGGATGGGACTAGCGTTCTCGCTAATGAGCAGTTCTTC.

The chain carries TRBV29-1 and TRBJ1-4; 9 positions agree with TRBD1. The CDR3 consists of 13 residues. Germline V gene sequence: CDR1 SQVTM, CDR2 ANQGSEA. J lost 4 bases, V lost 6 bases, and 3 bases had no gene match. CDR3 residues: CSVPDRGNEKLFF. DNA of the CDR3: TGCAGCGTCCCGGACAGGGGTAATGAAAAACTGTTTTTT.

The CDR3 nucleotides read TGTGCCTGGAGACTCGACAGGGGGCAAGAGCAGTTCTTC. The encoded protein is CAWRLDRGQEQFF. The chain carries TRBV30 and TRBJ2-1, with 10 bases lining up with TRBD1. Germline V gene lookup returns CDR1 GTSNPN and CDR2 SVGIG (reference sequence). Trimming at V came to 3 bases and at J to 10 bases, leaving 6 bases not matched to a gene. The CDR3 extends over 13 amino acids.

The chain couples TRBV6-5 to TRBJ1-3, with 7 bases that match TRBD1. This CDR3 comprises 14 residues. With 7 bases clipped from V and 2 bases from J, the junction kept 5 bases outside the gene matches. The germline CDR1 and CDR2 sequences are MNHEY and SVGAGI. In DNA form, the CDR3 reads TGTGCCAGCACTGTACAGGGGACTGGAAACACCATATATTTT. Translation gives CASTVQGTGNTIYF.

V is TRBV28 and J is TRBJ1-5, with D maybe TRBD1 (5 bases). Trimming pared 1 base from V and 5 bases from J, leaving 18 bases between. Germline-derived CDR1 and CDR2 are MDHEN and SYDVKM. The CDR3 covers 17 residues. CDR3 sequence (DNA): TGTGCCAGCAGTTTATCAAGGGGACCCGCGGGACATCAGCCCCAGCATTTT. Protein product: CASSLSRGPAGHQPQHF.

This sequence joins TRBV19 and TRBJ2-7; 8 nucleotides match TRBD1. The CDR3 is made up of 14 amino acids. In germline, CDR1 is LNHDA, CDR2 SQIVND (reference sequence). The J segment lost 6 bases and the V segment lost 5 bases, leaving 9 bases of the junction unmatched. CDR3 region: CASSGTGRKGEQYF. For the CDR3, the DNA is TGTGCCAGTAGTGGGACAGGTAGAAAGGGCGAGCAGTACTTC. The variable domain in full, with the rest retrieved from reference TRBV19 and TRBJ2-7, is DGGITQSPKYLFRKEGQNVTLSCEQNLNHDAMYWYRQDPGQGLRLIYYSQIVNDFQKGDIAEGYSVSREKKESFPLTVTSAQKNPTAFYLCASSGTGRKGEQYFGPGTRLTVT.

CDR3 bases: TGTGCCAGCAGCCAACCGAACGGAGATACGCAGTATTTT. This translates into CASSQPNGDTQYF. The chain has TRBV4-2 and TRBJ2-3; no clear D. V dropped 2 bases and J dropped 5 bases, with 8 bases sitting between them. CDR3 size: 13 residues. Looked up from germline, CDR1 is LGHNA and CDR2 is YNFKEQ.

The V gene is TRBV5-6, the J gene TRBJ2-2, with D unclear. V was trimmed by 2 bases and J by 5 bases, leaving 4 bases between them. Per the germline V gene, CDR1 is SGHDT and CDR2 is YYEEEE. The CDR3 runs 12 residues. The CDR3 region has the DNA TGTGCCAGCAGCTTTCAGACCGGGGAGCTGTTTTTT. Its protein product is CASSFQTGELFF.